This T cell receptor beta chain was recovered during a study of blood T cell repertoires in COVID-19. Study-wide background: Some COVID-19 samples were acute and others convalescent; all came from the United States, Italy and Spain. PBMCs, B-cell-depleted T cells, or T cells provided the cDNA or gDNA that made up the material.

Germline CDR1 and CDR2: SGDLS and YYNGEE. The CDR3 length is 15 residues. V dropped 3 bases and J dropped 5; count of bases not matched to a gene: 9. TCRdb's table, derived via immunoSEQ multiplex PCR, lists solely in-frame clones and lacks some. This sample yields about 260,000 clones, of which 88% are seen a single time; 3.5% to 4.5% belongs to the top ten. Material: peripheral blood. The sequence derives from a man in his 60s who had recovered from COVID-19. This chain links TRBV9 with TRBJ2-5, with 8 bases lining up with TRBD1. In DNA, the CDR3 is TGTGCCAGCAGCGCCCCCGGACAGGGCGGGGAGACCCAGTACTTC. Amino acids: CASSAPGQGGETQYF.